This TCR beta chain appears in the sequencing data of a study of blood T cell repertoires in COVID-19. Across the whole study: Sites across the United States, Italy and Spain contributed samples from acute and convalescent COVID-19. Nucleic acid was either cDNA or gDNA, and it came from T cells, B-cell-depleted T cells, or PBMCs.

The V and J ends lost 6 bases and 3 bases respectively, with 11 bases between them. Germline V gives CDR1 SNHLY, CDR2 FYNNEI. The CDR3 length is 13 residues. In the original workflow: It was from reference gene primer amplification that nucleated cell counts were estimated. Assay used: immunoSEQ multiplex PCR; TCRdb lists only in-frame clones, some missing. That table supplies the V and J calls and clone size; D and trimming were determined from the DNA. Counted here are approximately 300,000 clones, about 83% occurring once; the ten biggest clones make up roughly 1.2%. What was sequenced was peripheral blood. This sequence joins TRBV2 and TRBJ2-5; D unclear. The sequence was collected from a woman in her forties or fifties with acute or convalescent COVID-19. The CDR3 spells CASRVDKEETQYF. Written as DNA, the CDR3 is TGTGCCAGCAGAGTTGACAAAGAAGAGACCCAGTACTTC. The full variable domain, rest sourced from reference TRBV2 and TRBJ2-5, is EPEVTQTPSHQVTQMGQEVILRCVPISNHLYFYWYRQILGQKVEFLVSFYNNEISEKSEIFDDQFSVERPDGSNFTLKIRSTKLEDSAMYFCASRVDKEETQYFGPGTRLLVL.